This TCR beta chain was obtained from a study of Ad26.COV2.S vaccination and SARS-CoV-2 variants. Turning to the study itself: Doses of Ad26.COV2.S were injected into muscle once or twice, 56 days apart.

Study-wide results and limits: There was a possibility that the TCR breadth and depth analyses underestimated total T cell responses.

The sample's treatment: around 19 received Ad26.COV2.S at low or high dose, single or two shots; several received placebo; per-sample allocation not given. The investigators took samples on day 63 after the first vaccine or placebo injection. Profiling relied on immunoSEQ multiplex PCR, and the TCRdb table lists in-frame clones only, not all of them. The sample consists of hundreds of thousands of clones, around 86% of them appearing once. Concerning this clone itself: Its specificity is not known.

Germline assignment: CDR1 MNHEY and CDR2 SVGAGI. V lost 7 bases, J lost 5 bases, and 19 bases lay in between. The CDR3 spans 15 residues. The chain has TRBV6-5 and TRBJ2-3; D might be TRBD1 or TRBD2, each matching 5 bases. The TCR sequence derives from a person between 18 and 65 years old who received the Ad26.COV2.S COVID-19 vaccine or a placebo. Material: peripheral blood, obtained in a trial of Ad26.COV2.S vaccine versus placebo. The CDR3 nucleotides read TGTGCCAGCATGGTGGGGCGAGGGGCCGGAGATACGCAGTATTTT. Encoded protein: CASMVGRGAGDTQYF.